This T cell receptor (beta chain) was documented in a study of T cell responses to AZD1222 COVID-19 vaccine. Study results and caveats: Clonal diversity was possibly underestimated; the donors were predominantly white British and more often female. Repertoires were obtained only post-peak T cell response. Baseline seropositives among AZD1222 recipients totaled only six. In the spike-specific TCR repertoire, nearly half reportedly target unmutated variant regions.

Some clones are missing from TCRdb's copy, which holds only in-frame ones; the method was immunoSEQ multiplex PCR. The profile shows more than 100,000 clones, more than 85% of them singletons. Comment on this clone: Its antigen is not identified.

Germline V gene lookup returns CDR1 LGHDT and CDR2 YNNKEL (reference sequence). The trim removed 4 bases at V and 7 bases at J, leaving 7 bases unmatched. CDR3 length equals 16 residues. The sequencing used peripheral blood, collected 28 days after the second AZD1222 dose. The sequence was obtained from an adult who received the AZD1222 COVID-19 vaccine. This chain uses TRBV3-1 (or the pseudogene TRBV3-2) with TRBJ1-6; the match to TRBD1 covers 10 bases. The CDR3 DNA reads as TGTGCCAGCAGCCTAAGCTGGGACAGGGGAAATTCACCCCTCCACTTT. Protein sequence: CASSLSWDRGNSPLHF.